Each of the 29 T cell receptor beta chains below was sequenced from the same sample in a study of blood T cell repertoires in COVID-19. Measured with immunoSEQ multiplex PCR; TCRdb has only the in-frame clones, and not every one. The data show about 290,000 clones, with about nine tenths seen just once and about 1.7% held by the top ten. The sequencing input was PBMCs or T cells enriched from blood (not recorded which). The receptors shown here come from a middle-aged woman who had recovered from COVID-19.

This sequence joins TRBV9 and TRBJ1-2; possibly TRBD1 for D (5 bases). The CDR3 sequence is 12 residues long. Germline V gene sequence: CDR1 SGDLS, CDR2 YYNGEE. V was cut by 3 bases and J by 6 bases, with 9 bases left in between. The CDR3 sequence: CASSASRDGYTF. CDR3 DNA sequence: TGTGCCAGCAGCGCAAGCAGGGATGGCTACACCTTC.

In DNA form, the CDR3 reads TGTGCCTGGAATTTGGCGGGATCCAATGAGCAGTTCTTC. This sequence encodes CAWNLAGSNEQFF. The chain employs TRBV30 and TRBJ2-1; D possibly corresponds to TRBD2 (6 bases). The germline V gene encodes CDR1 GTSNPN and CDR2 SVGIG (reference sequence). The V end was cut by 4 bases, the J end by 6 bases, with 13 bases between. The CDR3 runs 13 residues.

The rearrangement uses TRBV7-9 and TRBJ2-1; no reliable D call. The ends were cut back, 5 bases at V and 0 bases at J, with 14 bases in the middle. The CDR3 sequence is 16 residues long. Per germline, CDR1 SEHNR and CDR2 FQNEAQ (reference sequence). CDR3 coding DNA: TGTGCCAGCAGCCCCAGACTTGCGAGCTCCTACAATGAGCAGTTCTTC. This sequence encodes CASSPRLASSYNEQFF. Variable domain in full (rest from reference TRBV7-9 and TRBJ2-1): DTGVSQNPRHKITKRGQNVTFRCDPISEHNRLYWYRQTLGQGPEFLTYFQNEAQLEKSRLLSDRFSAERPKGSFSTLEIQRTEQGDSAMYLCASSPRLASSYNEQFFGPGTRLTVL.

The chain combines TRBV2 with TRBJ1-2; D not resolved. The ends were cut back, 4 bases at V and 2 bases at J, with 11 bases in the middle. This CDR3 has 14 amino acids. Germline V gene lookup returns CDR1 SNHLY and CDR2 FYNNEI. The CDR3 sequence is CASSVGILNYGYTF. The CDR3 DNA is TGTGCCAGCAGTGTCGGTATCCTAAACTATGGCTACACCTTC.

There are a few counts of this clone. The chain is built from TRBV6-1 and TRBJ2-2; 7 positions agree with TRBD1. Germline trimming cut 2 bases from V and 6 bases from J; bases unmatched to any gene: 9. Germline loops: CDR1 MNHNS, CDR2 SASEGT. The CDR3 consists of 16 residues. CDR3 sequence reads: CASSELTGTLPGELFF. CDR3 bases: TGTGCCAGCAGTGAACTGACAGGGACCCTTCCCGGGGAGCTGTTTTTT.

Here the CDR3 reads CASSLSGTSGSTDTQYF. CDR3 nucleotide sequence: TGCGCCAGCAGCCTCTCCGGGACTAGCGGATCCACAGATACGCAGTATTTT. The rearrangement uses TRBV4-1 and TRBJ2-3, with 11 bases identical to TRBD2. This CDR3 comprises 17 residues. The germline V gene encodes CDR1 MGHRA and CDR2 YSYEKL. V was clipped by 4 bases and J by 2 bases; unmatched bases: 8.

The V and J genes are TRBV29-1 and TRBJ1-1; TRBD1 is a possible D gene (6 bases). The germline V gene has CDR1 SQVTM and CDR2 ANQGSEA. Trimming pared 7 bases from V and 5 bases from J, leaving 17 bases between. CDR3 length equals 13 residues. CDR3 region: CSADRGGRTEAFF. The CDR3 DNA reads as TGCAGCGCCGACCGGGGGGGGCGGACTGAAGCTTTCTTT.

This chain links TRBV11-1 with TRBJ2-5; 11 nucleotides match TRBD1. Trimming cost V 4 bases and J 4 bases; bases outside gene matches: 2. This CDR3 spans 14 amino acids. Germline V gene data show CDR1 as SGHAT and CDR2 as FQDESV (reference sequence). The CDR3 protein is CASSSDRGRETQYF. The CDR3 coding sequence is TGTGCCAGCAGCTCGGACAGGGGGCGAGAGACCCAGTACTTC.

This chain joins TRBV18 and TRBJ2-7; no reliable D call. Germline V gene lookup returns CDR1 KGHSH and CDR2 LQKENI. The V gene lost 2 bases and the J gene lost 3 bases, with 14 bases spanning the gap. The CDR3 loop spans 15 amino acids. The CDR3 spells CASSPTGGGNYEQYF. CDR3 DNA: TGTGCCAGCTCACCAACCGGTGGCGGCAACTACGAGCAGTACTTC.

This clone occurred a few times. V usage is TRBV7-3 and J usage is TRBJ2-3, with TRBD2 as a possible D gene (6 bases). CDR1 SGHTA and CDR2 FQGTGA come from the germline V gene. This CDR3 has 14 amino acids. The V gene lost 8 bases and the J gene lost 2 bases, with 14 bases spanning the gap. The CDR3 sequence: CASSTGGFTDTQYF. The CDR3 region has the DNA TGTGCCAGCTCAACCGGGGGATTCACAGATACGCAGTATTTT.

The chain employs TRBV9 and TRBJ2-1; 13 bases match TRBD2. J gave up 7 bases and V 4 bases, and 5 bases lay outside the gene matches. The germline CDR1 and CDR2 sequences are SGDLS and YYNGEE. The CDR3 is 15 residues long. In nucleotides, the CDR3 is TGTGCCAGCAGCCCAGGGGGACTAGCGGGGAATGAGCAGTTCTTC. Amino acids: CASSPGGLAGNEQFF.

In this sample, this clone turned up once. Here the CDR3 DNA reads TGCGCCAGCCTCTGGGGGGGGCTTGAAGCTTTCTTT. Translated, it gives CASLWGGLEAFF. This chain joins TRBV5-1 and TRBJ1-1; the D gene is possibly TRBD1 (6 bases). Germline V gene data show CDR1 as SGHRS and CDR2 as YFSETQ. The CDR3 runs 12 residues. Trimming left V 7 bases short and J 7 bases short, with 14 bases between.

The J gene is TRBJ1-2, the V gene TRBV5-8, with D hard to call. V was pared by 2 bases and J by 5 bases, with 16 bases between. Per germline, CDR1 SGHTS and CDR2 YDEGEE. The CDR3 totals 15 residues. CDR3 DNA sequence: TGTGCCAGCAGCTTTACGAGGTATACGGGTTATGGCTACACCTTC. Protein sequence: CASSFTRYTGYGYTF. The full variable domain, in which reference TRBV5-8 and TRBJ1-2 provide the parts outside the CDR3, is EAGVTQSPTHLIKTRGQQATLRCSPISGHTSVYWYQQALGLGLQFLLWYDEGEERNRGNFPPRFSGRQFPNYSSELNVNALELEDSALYLCASSFTRYTGYGYTFGSGTRLTVV.

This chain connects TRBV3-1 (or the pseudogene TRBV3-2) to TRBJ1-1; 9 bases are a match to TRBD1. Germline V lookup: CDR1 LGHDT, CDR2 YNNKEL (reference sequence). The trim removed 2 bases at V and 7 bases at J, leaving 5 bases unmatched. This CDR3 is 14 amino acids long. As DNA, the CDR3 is TGTGCCAGCAGCCAAAATGGACAGGGGAATGAAGCTTTCTTT. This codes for CASSQNGQGNEAFF.

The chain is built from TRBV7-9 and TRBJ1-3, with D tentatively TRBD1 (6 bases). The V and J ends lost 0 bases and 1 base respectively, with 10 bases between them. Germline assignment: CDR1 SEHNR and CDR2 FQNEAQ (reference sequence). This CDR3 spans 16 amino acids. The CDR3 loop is CASSLAPQGSGNTIYF. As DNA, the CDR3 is TGTGCCAGCAGCTTAGCCCCCCAGGGGTCTGGAAACACCATATATTTT. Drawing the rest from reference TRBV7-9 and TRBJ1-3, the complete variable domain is DTGVSQNPRHKITKRGQNVTFRCDPISEHNRLYWYRQTLGQGPEFLTYFQNEAQLEKSRLLSDRFSAERPKGSFSTLEIQRTEQGDSAMYLCASSLAPQGSGNTIYFGEGSWLTVV.

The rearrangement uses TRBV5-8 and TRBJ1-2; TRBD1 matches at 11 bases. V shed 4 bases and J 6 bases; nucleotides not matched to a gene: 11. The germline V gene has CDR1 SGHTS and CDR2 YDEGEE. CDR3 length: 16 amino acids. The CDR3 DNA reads TGTGCCAGCAGCCCCGGACAGGGGGCCCAAATAAATGGCTACACCTTC. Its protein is CASSPGQGAQINGYTF.

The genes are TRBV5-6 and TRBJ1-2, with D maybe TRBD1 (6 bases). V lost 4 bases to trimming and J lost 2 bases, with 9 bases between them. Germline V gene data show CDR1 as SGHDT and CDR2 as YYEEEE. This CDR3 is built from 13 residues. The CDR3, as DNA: TGTGCCAGCAGCCTCGGACAGAACTATGGCTACACCTTC. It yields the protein CASSLGQNYGYTF. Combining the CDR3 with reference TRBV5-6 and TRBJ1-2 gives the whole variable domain DAGVTQSPTHLIKTRGQQVTLRCSPKSGHDTVSWYQQALGQGPQFIFQYYEEEERQRGNFPDRFSGHQFPNYSSELNVNALLLGDSALYLCASSLGQNYGYTFGSGTRLTVV.

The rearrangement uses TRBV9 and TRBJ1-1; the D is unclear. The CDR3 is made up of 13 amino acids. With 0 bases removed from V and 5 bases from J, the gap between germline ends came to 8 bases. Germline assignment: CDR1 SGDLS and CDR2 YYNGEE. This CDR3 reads CASSVGGRTEAFF. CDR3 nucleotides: TGTGCCAGCAGCGTAGGAGGGAGGACTGAAGCTTTCTTT.

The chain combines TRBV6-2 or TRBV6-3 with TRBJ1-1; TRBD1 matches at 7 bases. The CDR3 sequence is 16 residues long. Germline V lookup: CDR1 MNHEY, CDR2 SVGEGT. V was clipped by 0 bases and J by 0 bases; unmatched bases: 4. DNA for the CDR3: TGTGCCAGCAGTTACTCACAGGGGTCCTTGAACACTGAAGCTTTCTTT. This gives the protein CASSYSQGSLNTEAFF.

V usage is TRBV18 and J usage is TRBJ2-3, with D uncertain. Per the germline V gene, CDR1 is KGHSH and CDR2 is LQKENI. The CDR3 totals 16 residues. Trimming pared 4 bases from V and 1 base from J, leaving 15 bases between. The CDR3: CASSQYGSVGTDTQYF. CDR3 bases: TGTGCCAGCTCACAATACGGTAGTGTCGGCACAGATACGCAGTATTTT.

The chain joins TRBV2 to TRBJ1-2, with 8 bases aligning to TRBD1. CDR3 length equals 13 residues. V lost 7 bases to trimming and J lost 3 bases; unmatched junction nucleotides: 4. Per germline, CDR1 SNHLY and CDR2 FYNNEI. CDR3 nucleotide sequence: TGTGCCAGCATGGGACAGGCGCACTATGGCTACACCTTC. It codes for CASMGQAHYGYTF.

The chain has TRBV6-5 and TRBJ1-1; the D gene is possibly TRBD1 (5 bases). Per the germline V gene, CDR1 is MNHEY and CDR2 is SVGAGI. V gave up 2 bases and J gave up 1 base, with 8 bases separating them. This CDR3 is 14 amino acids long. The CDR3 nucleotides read TGTGCCAGCAGTTACAGGGGCTCGAACACTGAAGCTTTCTTT. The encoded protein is CASSYRGSNTEAFF.

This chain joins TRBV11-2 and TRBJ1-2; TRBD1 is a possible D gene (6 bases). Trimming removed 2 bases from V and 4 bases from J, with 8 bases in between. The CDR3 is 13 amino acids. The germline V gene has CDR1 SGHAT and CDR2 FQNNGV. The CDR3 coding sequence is TGTGCCAGCAGCTTACAGGGGAGCTATGGCTACACCTTC. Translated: CASSLQGSYGYTF.

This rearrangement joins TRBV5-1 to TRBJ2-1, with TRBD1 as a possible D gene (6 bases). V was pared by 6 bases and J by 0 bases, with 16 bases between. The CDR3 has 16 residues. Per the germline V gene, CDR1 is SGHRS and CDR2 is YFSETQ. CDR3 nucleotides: TGCGCCAGCACCTCTTCGACAGGCCACTCCTACAATGAGCAGTTCTTC. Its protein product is CASTSSTGHSYNEQFF.

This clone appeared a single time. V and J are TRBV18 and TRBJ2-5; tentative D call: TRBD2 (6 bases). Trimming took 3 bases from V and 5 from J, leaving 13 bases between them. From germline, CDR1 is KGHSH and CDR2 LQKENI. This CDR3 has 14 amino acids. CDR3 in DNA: TGTGCCAGCTCACCTCCTGAGGCGGGGGAGACCCAGTACTTC. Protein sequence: CASSPPEAGETQYF.

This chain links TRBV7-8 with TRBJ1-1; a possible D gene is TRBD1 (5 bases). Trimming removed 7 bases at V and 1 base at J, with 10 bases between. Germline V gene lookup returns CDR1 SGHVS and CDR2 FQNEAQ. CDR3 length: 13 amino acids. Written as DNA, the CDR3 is TGTGCCAGCACCGCCCAGGGGAACACTGAAGCTTTCTTT. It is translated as CASTAQGNTEAFF.

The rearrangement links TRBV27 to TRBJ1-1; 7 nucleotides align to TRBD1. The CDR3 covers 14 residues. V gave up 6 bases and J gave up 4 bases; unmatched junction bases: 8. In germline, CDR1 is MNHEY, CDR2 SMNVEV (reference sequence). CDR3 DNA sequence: TGTGCCAGCAGCCGCGGACAGGTGCTCACTGAAGCTTTCTTT. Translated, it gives CASSRGQVLTEAFF.

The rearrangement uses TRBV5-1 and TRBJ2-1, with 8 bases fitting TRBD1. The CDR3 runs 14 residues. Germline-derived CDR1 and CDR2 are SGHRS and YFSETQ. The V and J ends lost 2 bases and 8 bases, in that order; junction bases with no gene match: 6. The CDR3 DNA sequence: TGCGCCAGCAGCTTAGTGGCAGGGGGCTATGAGCAGTTCTTC. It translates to CASSLVAGGYEQFF.

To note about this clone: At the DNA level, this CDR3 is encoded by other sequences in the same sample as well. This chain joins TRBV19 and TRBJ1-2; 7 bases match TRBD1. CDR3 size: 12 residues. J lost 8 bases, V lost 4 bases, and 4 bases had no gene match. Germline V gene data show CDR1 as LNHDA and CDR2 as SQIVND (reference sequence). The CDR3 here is CASSTTGDGYTF. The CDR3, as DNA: TGTGCCAGTAGTACCACAGGGGACGGCTACACCTTC.